This T cell receptor beta chain was obtained from a study of T cells after yellow fever vaccination. The TCR cDNA carried a universal primer site and UMIs from 5'RACE template switching. TCRdb processed the 5' RACE reads anew with MiXCR; each CDR3 protein has one entry. The repertoire consists of 450,000 to 650,000 distinct CDR3 sequences, with 21% occurring once and the leading ten covering about a sixth. This clonotype was seen a few times. Its antigen is unknown. The study's findings and limits: Relatively few clonotypes were ones that appeared in both CD4 and CD8 compartments. Most clones from primary vaccination resurfaced after the booster (approximately 95% CD4, approximately 88% CD8). Weaker, the secondary response had a peak occurring faster, on day 5 versus 15.

The CDR3 runs 14 residues. Trimming removed 2 bases from V and 6 bases from J, with 15 bases in between. Germline CDR1 is SGHDT and CDR2 is YYEEEE. The sequence came from a young man who received the YFV17D yellow fever vaccine. The specimen was PBMCs, collected about 21 days after the first yellow fever vaccination. The chain joins TRBV5-6 to TRBJ2-7; the D is unclear. The DNA of the CDR3 is TGTGCCAGCAGCTTCCAGGCACCTTCGGCCGAGCAGTACTTC. Residues: CASSFQAPSAEQYF.